These 3 T cell receptor beta chains originate from one sample sequenced in a study of blood T cell dynamics during melanoma immunotherapy (dated by TCRdb to 2020 to 2021). This specimen's time point label, interpreted: pre-treatment baseline. Receptor libraries were prepared by the immunoSEQ multiplex PCR assay. This is the immuneACCESS table as TCRdb keeps it, with only in-frame sequences that have V and J called. A part of the clones is gone; compared with another copy, unresolved V genes explain less than half, and the rest is unexplained. This sample gives some 13,000 clones in total; just over 90% of them show up just once. Around 0.18% of the sample is taken by the ten largest. The source was effector memory CD8+ T cells from blood, collected from a patient treated with checkpoint blockade. All receptors come from a human donor with melanoma.

The rearrangement links TRBV2 to TRBJ2-4; D possibly uses TRBD1 or TRBD2 (5 bases each). The CDR3 runs to 14 residues. With 4 bases removed from V and 6 bases from J, the gap between germline ends came to 13 bases. Germline V CDR1 and CDR2: SNHLY, FYNNEI. CDR3 DNA sequence: TGTGCCAGCAGTGTTGGGCAGGGAGTAAACATTCAGTACTTC. It encodes CASSVGQGVNIQYF.

The V and J genes are TRBV10-1 and TRBJ2-7; tentatively, D is TRBD1 (5 bases). V was pared by 6 bases and J by 6 bases, with 12 bases between. Per the germline V gene, CDR1 is WNHNN and CDR2 is SYGVQD (reference sequence). The CDR3 runs to 12 residues. CDR3 protein: CASSADSPEQYF. The CDR3 DNA reads TGCGCCAGCAGCGCTGACAGCCCCGAGCAGTACTTC.

The chain links TRBV4-1 to TRBJ2-7; D ambiguous. CDR1 is MGHRA and CDR2 is YSYEKL in the germline V gene. Trimming stripped 4 bases from V and 6 bases from J, with 13 bases between. The CDR3 extends over 13 amino acids. CDR3 nucleotides: TGCGCCAGCAGCCCCATTAGGACCGCCGAGCAGTACTTC. This gives the protein CASSPIRTAEQYF.